These 10 T cell receptor beta chains came from one sample sequenced in a study of blood T cell repertoires in COVID-19. Libraries were prepared by immunoSEQ multiplex PCR; TCRdb keeps only in-frame clonotypes and omits some of them. The table lists some 100,000 clones, approximately 93% of them singletons. The sequencing sample was made of peripheral blood. The receptor set was obtained from a man between 60 and 75 years old with acute or convalescent COVID-19.

J is TRBJ1-4 and V is TRBV28; weak D call: TRBD1 (5 bases). Germline CDR1 and CDR2: MDHEN and SYDVKM. V was cut by 7 bases and J by 5 bases, with 17 bases left in between. This CDR3 is 15 amino acids long. CDR3: CASTISGNENEKLFF. CDR3 in DNA: TGTGCCAGCACCATCTCAGGGAATGAAAATGAAAAACTGTTTTTT.

The chain employs TRBV6-2 or TRBV6-3 and TRBJ2-6, with 8 bases identical to TRBD2. Germline trimming cut 4 bases from V and 0 bases from J; bases unmatched to any gene: 2. Germline CDR1 reads MNHEY; CDR2 reads SVGEGT. The CDR3 runs 16 residues. In DNA, the CDR3 is TGTGCCAGCAGTTTACGGGAGGGCTCTGGGGCCAACGTCCTGACTTTC. Its translation: CASSLREGSGANVLTF.

This clone was seen just once. This chain uses TRBV5-5 with TRBJ2-2; D is possibly TRBD1 (5 bases). The germline V gene encodes CDR1 SGHKS and CDR2 YYEKEE (reference sequence). The ends were cut back, 4 bases at V and 2 bases at J, with 21 bases in the middle. The CDR3 runs 18 residues. CDR3 sequence reads: CASSTRALDTFNTGELFF. The CDR3 nucleotides read TGTGCCAGCAGCACAAGAGCCCTGGACACCTTTAACACCGGGGAGCTGTTTTTT.

This clone has only one observation. V is TRBV6-5 and J is TRBJ1-6; D may be TRBD1 (5 bases). Trimming stripped 8 bases from V and 8 bases from J, with 19 bases between. The CDR3 has 15 residues. Looked up from germline, CDR1 is MNHEY and CDR2 is SVGAGI. For the CDR3, the DNA is TGTGCCAGCCGTTGGGGCAGAAAACTTGATTCACCCCTCCACTTT. Translation: CASRWGRKLDSPLHF.

The chain recombines TRBV24-1 with TRBJ1-1; unclear D gene. V shed 4 bases and J shed 2 bases, with 13 bases lying between them. From germline, CDR1 is KGHDR and CDR2 SFDVKD. The CDR3 has 15 amino acids. As DNA, the CDR3 is TGTGCCACCAGTGACCCCCAATCAGGCAACACTGAAGCTTTCTTT. This codes for CATSDPQSGNTEAFF.

The genes are TRBV3-1 (or the pseudogene TRBV3-2) and TRBJ2-3, with 12 bases identical to TRBD2. The CDR3 runs to 16 residues. Trimming at V came to 1 base and at J to 1 base, leaving 0 bases not matched to a gene. The germline V gene has CDR1 LGHDT and CDR2 YNNKEL (reference sequence). CDR3 protein: CASSQGLAGGTDTQYF. DNA for the CDR3: TGTGCCAGCAGCCAAGGACTAGCGGGAGGCACAGATACGCAGTATTTT.

The V gene is TRBV11-3, the J gene TRBJ2-1, with 16 positions matching TRBD2. Germline V lookup: CDR1 SGHNT, CDR2 YENEEA. V shed 5 bases, J shed 9 bases, and the junction held 10 bases outside the gene matches. This CDR3 is 17 amino acids long. CDR3 DNA sequence: TGTGCCAGCAGCCCCACAGGGACTAGCGGGAGGGCAGGTGAGCAGTTCTTC. Its protein product is CASSPTGTSGRAGEQFF.

This sequence joins TRBV6-5 and TRBJ1-2; 7 positions match TRBD1. V shed 6 bases and J 4 bases; nucleotides not matched to a gene: 8. Per germline, CDR1 MNHEY and CDR2 SVGAGI. CDR3 size: 14 residues. The CDR3 DNA is TGTGCCAGCAGGGAGGGGGCGAATCCCTATGGCTACACCTTC. This sequence encodes CASREGANPYGYTF.

The CDR3 spells CATIDRGRWQPQHF. CDR3 DNA: TGTGCCACCATAGACAGGGGGCGTTGGCAGCCCCAGCATTTT. The rearrangement links TRBV3-1 (or the pseudogene TRBV3-2) to TRBJ1-5; the match to TRBD1 covers 10 bases. V gave up 10 bases and J gave up 7 bases; unmatched junction bases: 10. Germline values: CDR1 LGHDT, CDR2 YNNKEL (reference sequence). The CDR3 totals 14 residues.

The chain is built from TRBV30 and TRBJ2-7, with a weak D call TRBD1 (6 bases). CDR3 length: 14 residues. Per germline, CDR1 GTSNPN and CDR2 SVGIG (reference sequence). V was trimmed by 2 bases and J by 7 bases, leaving 18 bases between them. This CDR3 is CAWSSARGIGEQYF. In nucleotides, the CDR3 is TGTGCCTGGAGTTCTGCTAGGGGGATAGGAGAGCAGTACTTC.